The clone carrying this T cell receptor (beta chain) was observed a single time. This entry belongs to a study of blood T cell repertoires in COVID-19. On the study more broadly: Sites across the United States, Italy and Spain contributed samples from acute and convalescent COVID-19. PBMCs, B-cell-depleted T cells, or T cells provided the cDNA or gDNA that made up the material.

Source study methods: The authors estimated nucleated cell counts from reference gene primer amplification. TCRdb keeps only in-frame clones here, not all; method: immunoSEQ multiplex PCR. V and J calls and clone size are copied from that table; D and trimming were computed from the DNA. The data show approximately 210,000 clones, around 82% seen once. The sample was peripheral blood. This TCR was sampled from a woman in her forties with acute or convalescent COVID-19.

This CDR3 reads CATSRDYSQPQHF. CDR3 bases: TGTGCCACCAGCAGAGATTACAGTCAGCCCCAGCATTTT. The V and J genes are TRBV15 and TRBJ1-5; no clear D. The V end lost 0 bases, the J end lost 6 bases, and 6 bases lay between the germline ends. CDR1 and CDR2 (germline): LNHNV, YYDKDF (reference sequence). The CDR3 is 13 amino acids.